This TCR beta chain was sequenced in a study of CD8 T cells in ankylosing spondylitis. Findings and limits, study-wide: Within ankylosing spondylitis blood, a TCR beta motif made up of several highly homologous variants appeared to be characteristic. A subset of motif variants has previously been described in the synovial fluid and blood of reactive arthritis.

Quantitative 5'-RACE with molecular barcodes produced the TCR beta libraries. TCRdb recomputed calls from the 5' RACE reads with MiXCR, one row per CDR3 protein. The table includes more than 250,000 distinct CDR3 sequences, less than 9.5% detected once. V was shortened by 7 bases and J by 4 bases, with 11 bases between the two germline ends. CDR1 is SQVTM and CDR2 is ANQGSEA in the germline V gene. The length of the CDR3 is 12 residues. This clonotype has only one observation. Its matching antigen is unknown. The rearrangement links TRBV29-1 to TRBJ2-1, with D perhaps TRBD1 (5 bases). The TCR comes from a male donor with ankylosing spondylitis. Sequencing input: blood, either unsorted or a sorted T cell fraction (not recorded which). The CDR3 bases are TGCAGCGGAGAAGGGGTATACAATGAGCAGTTCTTC. This gives the protein CSGEGVYNEQFF.